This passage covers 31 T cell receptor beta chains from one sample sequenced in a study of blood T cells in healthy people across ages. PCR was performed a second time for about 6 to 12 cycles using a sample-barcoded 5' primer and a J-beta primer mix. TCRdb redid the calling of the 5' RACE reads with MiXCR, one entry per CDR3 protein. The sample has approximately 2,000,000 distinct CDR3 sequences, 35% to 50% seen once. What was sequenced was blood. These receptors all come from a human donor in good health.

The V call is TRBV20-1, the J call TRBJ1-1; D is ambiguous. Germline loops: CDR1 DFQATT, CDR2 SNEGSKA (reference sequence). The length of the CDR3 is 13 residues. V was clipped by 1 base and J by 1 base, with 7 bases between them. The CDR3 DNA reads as TGCAGTGCTAGAGTTACAGAGAACACTGAAGCTTTCTTT. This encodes CSARVTENTEAFF.

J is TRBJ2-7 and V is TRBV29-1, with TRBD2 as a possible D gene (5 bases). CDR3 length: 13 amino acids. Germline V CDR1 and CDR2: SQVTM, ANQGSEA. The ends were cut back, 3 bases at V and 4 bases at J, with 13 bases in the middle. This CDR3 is CSVDTGLRYEQYF. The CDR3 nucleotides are TGCAGCGTTGACACGGGGTTACGTTACGAGCAGTACTTC.

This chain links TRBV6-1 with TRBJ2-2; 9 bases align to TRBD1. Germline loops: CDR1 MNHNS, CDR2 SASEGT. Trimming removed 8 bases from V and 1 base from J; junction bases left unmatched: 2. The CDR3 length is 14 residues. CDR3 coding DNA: TGTGCCAGCGGGGACAGGGTGAACACCGGGGAGCTGTTTTTT. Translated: CASGDRVNTGELFF.

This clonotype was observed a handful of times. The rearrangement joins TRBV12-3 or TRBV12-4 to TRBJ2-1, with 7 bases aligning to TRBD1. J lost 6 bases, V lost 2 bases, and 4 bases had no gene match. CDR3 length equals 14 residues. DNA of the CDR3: TGTGCCAGCAGTTTATGGGGGACAGTCAATGAGCAGTTCTTC. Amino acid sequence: CASSLWGTVNEQFF.

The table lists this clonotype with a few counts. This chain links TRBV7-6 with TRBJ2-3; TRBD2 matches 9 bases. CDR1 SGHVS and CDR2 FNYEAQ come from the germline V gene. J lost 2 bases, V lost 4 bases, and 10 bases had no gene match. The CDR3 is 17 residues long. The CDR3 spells CASSSSLAGRLTDTQYF. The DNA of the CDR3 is TGTGCCAGCAGCTCCAGTCTAGCGGGGAGGCTCACAGATACGCAGTATTTT.

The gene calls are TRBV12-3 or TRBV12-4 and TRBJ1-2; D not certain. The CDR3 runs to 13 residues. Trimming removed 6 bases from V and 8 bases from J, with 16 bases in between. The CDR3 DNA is TGTGCCAGCAGCAGACGAGTAATGGAGGGCTACACCTTC. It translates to CASSRRVMEGYTF.

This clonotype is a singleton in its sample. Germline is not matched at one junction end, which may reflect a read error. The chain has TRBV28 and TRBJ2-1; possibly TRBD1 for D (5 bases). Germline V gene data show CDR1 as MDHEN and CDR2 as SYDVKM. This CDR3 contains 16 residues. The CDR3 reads CASGSTRARLENERFF. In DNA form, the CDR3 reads TGTGCCAGCGGCTCGACCAGGGCAAGGTTGGAGAATGAGCGGTTCTTC.

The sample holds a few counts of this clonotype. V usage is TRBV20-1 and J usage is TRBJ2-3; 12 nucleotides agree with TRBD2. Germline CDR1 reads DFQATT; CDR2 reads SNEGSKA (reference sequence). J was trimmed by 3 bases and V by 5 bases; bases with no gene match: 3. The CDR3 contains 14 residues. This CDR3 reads CSAVLAGGTDTQYF. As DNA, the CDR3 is TGCAGTGCTGTACTAGCGGGGGGTACAGATACGCAGTATTTT.

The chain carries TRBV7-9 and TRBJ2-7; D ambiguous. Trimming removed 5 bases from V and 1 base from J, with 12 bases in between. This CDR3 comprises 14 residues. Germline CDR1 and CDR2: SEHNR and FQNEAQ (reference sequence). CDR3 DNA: TGTGCCAGCAGCCCCACGGTGAATTCCTACGAGCAGTACTTC. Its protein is CASSPTVNSYEQYF.

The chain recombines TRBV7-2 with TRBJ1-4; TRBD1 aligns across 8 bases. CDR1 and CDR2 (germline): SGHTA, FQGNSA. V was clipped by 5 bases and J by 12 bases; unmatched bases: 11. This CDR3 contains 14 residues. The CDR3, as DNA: TGTGCCAGCAGCCCGACAGGGGCCGTGAAAGAACTGTTTTTT. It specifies CASSPTGAVKELFF.

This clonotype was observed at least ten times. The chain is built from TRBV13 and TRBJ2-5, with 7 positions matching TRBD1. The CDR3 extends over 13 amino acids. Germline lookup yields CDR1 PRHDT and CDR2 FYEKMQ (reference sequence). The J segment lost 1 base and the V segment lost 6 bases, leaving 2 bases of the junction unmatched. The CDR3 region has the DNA TGTGCCAGCAGTGGGACAGTCCAAGAGACCCAGTACTTC. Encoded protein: CASSGTVQETQYF.

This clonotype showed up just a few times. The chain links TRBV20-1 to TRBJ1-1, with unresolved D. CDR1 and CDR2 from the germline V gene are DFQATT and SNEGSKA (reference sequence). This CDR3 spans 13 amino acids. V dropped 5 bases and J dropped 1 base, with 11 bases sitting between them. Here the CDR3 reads CSAQDDPNTEAFF. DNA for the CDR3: TGCAGTGCTCAAGATGATCCGAACACTGAAGCTTTCTTT.

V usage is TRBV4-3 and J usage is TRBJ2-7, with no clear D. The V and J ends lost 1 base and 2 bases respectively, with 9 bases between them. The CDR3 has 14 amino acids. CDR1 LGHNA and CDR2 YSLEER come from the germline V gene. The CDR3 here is CASSQVEAPYEQYF. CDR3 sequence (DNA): TGCGCCAGCAGCCAAGTCGAGGCCCCCTACGAGCAGTACTTC.

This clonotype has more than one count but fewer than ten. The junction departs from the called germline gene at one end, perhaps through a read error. CDR3 residues: CNASFPRDSVWSSYEQYF. The CDR3 DNA reads TGCAATGCTAGCTTCCCCCGGGACAGTGTGTGGAGCTCCTACGAGCAGTACTTC. The chain couples TRBV20-1 to TRBJ2-7; 7 positions agree with TRBD1. Germline V gene data show CDR1 as DFQATT and CDR2 as SNEGSKA (reference sequence). This CDR3 region has 18 residues.

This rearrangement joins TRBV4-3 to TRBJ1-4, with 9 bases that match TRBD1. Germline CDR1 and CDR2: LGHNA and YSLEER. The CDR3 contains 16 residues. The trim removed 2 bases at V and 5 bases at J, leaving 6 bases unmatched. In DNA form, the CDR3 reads TGCGCCAGCAGCCAAACCACAGGGGGCACAAATGAAAAACTGTTTTTT. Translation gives CASSQTTGGTNEKLFF.

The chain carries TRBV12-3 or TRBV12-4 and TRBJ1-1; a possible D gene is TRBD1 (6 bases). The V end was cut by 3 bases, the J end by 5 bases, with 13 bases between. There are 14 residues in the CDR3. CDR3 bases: TGTGCCAGCAGTTTGCGGGGGCTGTGGACTGAAGCTTTCTTT. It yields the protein CASSLRGLWTEAFF.

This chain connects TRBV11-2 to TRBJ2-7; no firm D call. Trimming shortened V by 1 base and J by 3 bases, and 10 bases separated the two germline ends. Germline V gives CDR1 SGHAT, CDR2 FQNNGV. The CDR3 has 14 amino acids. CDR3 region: CASSLGSVGYEQYF. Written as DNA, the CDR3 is TGTGCCAGCAGCTTAGGAAGCGTGGGCTACGAGCAGTACTTC.

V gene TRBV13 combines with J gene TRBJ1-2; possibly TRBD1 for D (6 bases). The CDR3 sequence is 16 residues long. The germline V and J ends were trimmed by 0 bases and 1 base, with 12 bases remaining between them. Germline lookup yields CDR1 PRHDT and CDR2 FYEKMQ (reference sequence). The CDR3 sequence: CASSLGGEGVNYGYTF. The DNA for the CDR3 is TGTGCCAGCAGCTTAGGAGGGGAGGGGGTTAACTATGGCTACACCTTC.

The CDR3 protein is CASIHGPFRETQYF. In nucleotides, the CDR3 is TGTGCCAGCATCCATGGGCCCTTTAGAGAGACCCAGTACTTC. V and J are TRBV6-1 and TRBJ2-4; D not resolved. The J call may be incorrect, as the DNA end agrees better with TRBJ2-5. Germline V gives CDR1 MNHNS, CDR2 SASEGT. CDR3 size: 14 residues.

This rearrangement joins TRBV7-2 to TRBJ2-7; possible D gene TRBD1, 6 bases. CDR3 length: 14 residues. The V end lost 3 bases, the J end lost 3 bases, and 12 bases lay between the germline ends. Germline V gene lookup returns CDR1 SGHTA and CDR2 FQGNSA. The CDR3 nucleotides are TGTGCCAGCAGCTTTATTGGACAGATCTACGAGCAGTACTTC. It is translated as CASSFIGQIYEQYF.

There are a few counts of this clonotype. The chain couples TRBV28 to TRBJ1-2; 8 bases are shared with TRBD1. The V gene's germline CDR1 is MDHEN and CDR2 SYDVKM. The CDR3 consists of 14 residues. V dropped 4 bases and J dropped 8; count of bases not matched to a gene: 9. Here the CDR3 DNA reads TGTGCCAGCAGTTCTACAGGGGGGAGCCTAGGCTACACCTTC. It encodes CASSSTGGSLGYTF.

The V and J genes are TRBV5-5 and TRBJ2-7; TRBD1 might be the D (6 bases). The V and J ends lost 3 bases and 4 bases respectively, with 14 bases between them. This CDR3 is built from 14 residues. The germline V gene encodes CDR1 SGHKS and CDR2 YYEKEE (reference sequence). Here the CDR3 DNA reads TGTGCCAGCAGCTCAGGACAGAAGCTATACGAGCAGTACTTC. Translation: CASSSGQKLYEQYF.

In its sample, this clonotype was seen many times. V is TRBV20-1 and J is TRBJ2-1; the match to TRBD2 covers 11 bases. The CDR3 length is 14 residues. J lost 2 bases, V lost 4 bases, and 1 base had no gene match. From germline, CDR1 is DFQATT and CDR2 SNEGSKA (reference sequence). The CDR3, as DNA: TGCAGTGCTACGACTAGCGGGGCCTACAATGAGCAGTTCTTC. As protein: CSATTSGAYNEQFF.

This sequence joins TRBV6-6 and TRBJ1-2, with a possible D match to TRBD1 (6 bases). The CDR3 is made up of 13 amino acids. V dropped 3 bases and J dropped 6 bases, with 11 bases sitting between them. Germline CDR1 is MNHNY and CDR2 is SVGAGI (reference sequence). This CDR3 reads CASSYFGGDGYTF. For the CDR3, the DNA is TGTGCCAGCAGTTATTTCGGGGGCGATGGCTACACCTTC.

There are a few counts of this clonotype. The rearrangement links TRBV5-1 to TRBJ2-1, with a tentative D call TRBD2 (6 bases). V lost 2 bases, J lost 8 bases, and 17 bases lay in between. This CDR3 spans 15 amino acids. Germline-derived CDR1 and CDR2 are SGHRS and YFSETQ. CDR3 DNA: TGCGCCAGCAGCTTAAGAGCGCGGGGCTTGGATGAGCAGTTCTTC. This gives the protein CASSLRARGLDEQFF.

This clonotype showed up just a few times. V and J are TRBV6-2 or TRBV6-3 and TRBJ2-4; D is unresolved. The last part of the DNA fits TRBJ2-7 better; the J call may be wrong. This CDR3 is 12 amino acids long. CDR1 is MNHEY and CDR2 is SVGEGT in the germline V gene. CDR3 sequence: CASSTARDEQYF. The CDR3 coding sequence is TGTGCCAGCAGCACCGCGCGCGACGAGCAGTACTTC.

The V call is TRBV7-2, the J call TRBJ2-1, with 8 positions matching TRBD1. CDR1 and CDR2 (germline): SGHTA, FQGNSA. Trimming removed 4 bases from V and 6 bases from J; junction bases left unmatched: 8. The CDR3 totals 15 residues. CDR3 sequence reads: CASSSRDRLSNEQFF. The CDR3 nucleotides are TGTGCCAGCAGCTCTAGGGACAGGTTAAGCAATGAGCAGTTCTTC.

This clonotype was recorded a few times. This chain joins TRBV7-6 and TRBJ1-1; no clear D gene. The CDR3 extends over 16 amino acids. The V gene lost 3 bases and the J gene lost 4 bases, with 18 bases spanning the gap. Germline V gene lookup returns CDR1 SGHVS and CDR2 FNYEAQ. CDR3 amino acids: CASSLYPMGFCTEAFF. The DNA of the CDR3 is TGTGCCAGCAGCTTGTACCCAATGGGGTTTTGCACTGAAGCTTTCTTT.

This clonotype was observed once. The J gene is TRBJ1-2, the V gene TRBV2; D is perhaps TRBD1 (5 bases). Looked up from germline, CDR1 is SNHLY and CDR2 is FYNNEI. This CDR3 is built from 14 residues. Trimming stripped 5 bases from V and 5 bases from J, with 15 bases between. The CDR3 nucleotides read TGTGCCAGCAGTATTGACAGCCTTGGTTATGGCTACACCTTC. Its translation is CASSIDSLGYGYTF.

In DNA form, the CDR3 reads TGTGCCAGCATGTTCGTCGGCCGCCAGCATTTT. Translating gives CASMFVGRQHF. This chain connects TRBV6-1 to TRBJ1-5; D is unclear. Germline V gene sequence: CDR1 MNHNS, CDR2 SASEGT. The CDR3 is made up of 11 amino acids. The V gene lost 7 bases and the J gene lost 12 bases, with 13 bases spanning the gap.

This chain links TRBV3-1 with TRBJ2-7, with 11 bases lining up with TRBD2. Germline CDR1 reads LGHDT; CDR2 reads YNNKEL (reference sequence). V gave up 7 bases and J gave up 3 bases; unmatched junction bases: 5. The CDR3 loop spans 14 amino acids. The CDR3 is CASTALAGGYEQYF. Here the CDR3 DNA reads TGTGCCAGCACCGCCCTAGCGGGAGGCTACGAGCAGTACTTC.